This passage covers 13 T cell receptor beta chains from one sample sequenced in a study of naive and memory T cell subsets. The library had UMIs added by 3' ligation of an oligonucleotide to TCR cDNA. Four PCR rounds used nested alpha and beta constant region primers plus the SP2 primer. MiXCR, applied by TCRdb to the 5' RACE reads, yields one record per CDR3 protein. The table has 50,000 to 65,000 distinct CDR3 sequences, less than 10% seen once. The origin of the receptors is a female donor in good health.

V is TRBV11-2 and J is TRBJ2-1, with TRBD1 matching over 10 bases. CDR1 and CDR2 (germline): SGHAT, FQNNGV. V lost 6 bases to trimming and J lost 7 bases; unmatched junction nucleotides: 12. There are 16 residues in the CDR3. The CDR3 is CASSFQGQGSWNEQFF. The CDR3 DNA is TGTGCCAGCAGTTTCCAGGGACAGGGGAGTTGGAATGAGCAGTTCTTC. The variable domain in full, completed from reference TRBV11-2 and TRBJ2-1, reads EAGVAQSPRYKIIEKRQSVAFWCNPISGHATLYWYQQILGQGPKLLIQFQNNGVVDDSQLPKDRFSAERLKGVDSTLKIQPAKLEDSAVYLCASSFQGQGSWNEQFFGPGTRLTVL.

This clonotype was detected only a few times. The rearrangement uses TRBV3-1 and TRBJ1-2; D perhaps matches TRBD1 (5 bases). Germline CDR1 and CDR2: LGHDT and YNNKEL (reference sequence). V was shortened by 7 bases and J by 3 bases, with 18 bases between the two germline ends. The CDR3 sequence is 15 residues long. Written as DNA, the CDR3 is TGTGCCAGCACAAGGAGGGGAGGTACAGACTATGGCTACACCTTC. Translation: CASTRRGGTDYGYTF.

There are many counts of this clonotype. The chain recombines TRBV28 with TRBJ1-5, with unresolved D. V was shortened by 2 bases and J by 0 bases, with 11 bases between the two germline ends. The germline V gene has CDR1 MDHEN and CDR2 SYDVKM. This CDR3 is 16 amino acids long. The CDR3 reads CASSLGPVYSNQPQHF. In DNA form, the CDR3 reads TGTGCCAGCAGTTTAGGTCCAGTTTATAGCAATCAGCCCCAGCATTTT.

This clonotype was observed a handful of times. The chain recombines TRBV5-1 with TRBJ2-1; D remains ambiguous. Looked up from germline, CDR1 is SGHRS and CDR2 is YFSETQ. With 3 bases removed from V and 5 bases from J, the gap between germline ends came to 12 bases. This CDR3 spans 14 amino acids. DNA of the CDR3: TGCGCCAGCAGCTACTATTCACCCGACAATGAGCAGTTCTTC. It encodes CASSYYSPDNEQFF.

This clonotype was detected a few times. V usage is TRBV19 and J usage is TRBJ1-4, with 10 bases fitting TRBD1. Trimming took 6 bases from V and 2 from J; bases not matched to a gene: 3. CDR1 and CDR2 (germline): LNHDA, SQIVND (reference sequence). This CDR3 has 15 amino acids. The CDR3 region is CASRDRGLTNEKLFF. The CDR3 coding sequence is TGTGCCAGTAGGGACAGGGGGTTGACTAATGAAAAACTGTTTTTT.

This clonotype was found many times. The gene calls are TRBV20-1 and TRBJ1-5, with D tentatively TRBD1 (5 bases). V lost 5 bases and J lost 1, with 15 bases in between. Germline CDR1 is DFQATT and CDR2 is SNEGSKA (reference sequence). The CDR3 runs 15 residues. The CDR3 loop is CSADGGRKSNQPQHF. As DNA, the CDR3 is TGCAGTGCTGACGGGGGAAGGAAGAGCAATCAGCCCCAGCATTTT.

There are a few counts of this clonotype. This sequence joins TRBV6-5 and TRBJ1-1; D unresolved. V lost 6 bases, J lost 6 bases, and 11 bases lay in between. The CDR3 extends over 12 amino acids. Germline V gene data show CDR1 as MNHEY and CDR2 as SVGAGI. The CDR3 region has the DNA TGTGCCAGCAGCTGGAACCGCGCTGAAGCTTTCTTT. Translated, it gives CASSWNRAEAFF.

This clonotype has a handful of counts. The chain is built from TRBV30 and TRBJ1-1; D ambiguous. The CDR3 has 13 residues. Germline V lookup: CDR1 GTSNPN, CDR2 SVGIG (reference sequence). V lost 0 bases and J lost 6, with 11 bases in between. The CDR3 loop is CAWSVFHEAEAFF. As DNA, the CDR3 is TGTGCCTGGAGTGTTTTTCATGAAGCTGAAGCTTTCTTT. The full variable domain, completed using reference TRBV30 and TRBJ1-1, is SQTIHQWPATLVQPVGSPLSLECTVEGTSNPNLYWYRQAAGRGLQLLFYSVGIGQISSEVPQNLSASRPQDRQFILSSKKLLLSDSGFYLCAWSVFHEAEAFFGQGTRLTVV.

The V gene is TRBV12-3 or TRBV12-4, the J gene TRBJ1-1; 7 nucleotides align to TRBD1. V shed 3 bases and J 1 base; nucleotides not matched to a gene: 5. The CDR3 consists of 15 residues. The CDR3 here is CASSLGDSRNTEAFF. The CDR3 coding sequence is TGTGCCAGCAGTTTGGGGGACAGCAGGAACACTGAAGCTTTCTTT.

This clonotype was recorded at least ten times. CDR3 sequence reads: CASSYPGGGTEAFF. The CDR3 DNA sequence: TGTGCCAGCAGCTATCCCGGGGGGGGCACTGAAGCTTTCTTT. The V and J genes are TRBV6-5 and TRBJ1-1, with a possible D match to TRBD1 (5 bases). Germline CDR1 reads MNHEY; CDR2 reads SVGAGI. Trimming cost V 6 bases and J 4 bases, with 15 bases left between them. CDR3 length: 14 residues.

This clonotype was counted many times. The gene calls are TRBV3-1 and TRBJ2-7; 7 nucleotides match TRBD1. From germline, CDR1 is LGHDT and CDR2 YNNKEL (reference sequence). With V trimmed by 4 bases and J by 7 bases, 7 bases remained unmatched. There are 13 residues in the CDR3. The CDR3 nucleotides are TGTGCCAGCAGCCCGACAGGGACCGGGGAGCAGTACTTC. Protein: CASSPTGTGEQYF.

Ten or more counts support this clonotype. The chain employs TRBV19 and TRBJ2-4; 7 bases agree with TRBD1. From germline, CDR1 is LNHDA and CDR2 SQIVND (reference sequence). The CDR3 runs to 14 residues. The trim removed 5 bases at V and 7 bases at J, leaving 8 bases unmatched. In DNA form, the CDR3 reads TGTGCCAGTAGTTCAGTACCGGGACAGAACATTCAGTACTTC. It specifies CASSSVPGQNIQYF.

Note on this clonotype: A junction boundary mismatches the germline segment, possibly from a read error. The chain uses TRBV29-1 and TRBJ1-1; tentatively, D is TRBD1 (6 bases). The CDR3 sequence is 12 residues long. Germline V gene lookup returns CDR1 SQVTM and CDR2 ANQGSEA. The CDR3 sequence: CSVAGANTGAFF. The CDR3 coding sequence is TGCAGCGTTGCAGGGGCTAACACTGGAGCTTTCTTT.